This entry is about one TCR beta chain. Its specificity is unknown. The V gene's germline CDR1 is SGHDN and CDR2 FVKESK. J gave up 4 bases and V 4 bases, and 5 bases lay outside the gene matches. CDR3 length: 15 residues. This entry is derived from a study of cytomegalovirus exposure and HLA in healthy donors. Study observations and caveats: Later analysis associated a missense DCLRE1C variant with TCR beta V- and J-gene trimming.

PCR used 60 Vbeta primers and 13 Jbeta primers. The method was immunoSEQ multiplex PCR; TCRdb's version includes in-frame clones alone and lacks a portion of them. Of more than 110,000 clones in the sample, 75% to 85% are singletons; the top ten hold around 2.5%. The sample comprised PBMCs. The sequence was collected from a man in his fifties or sixties in good health and CMV-seronegative. This chain connects TRBV14 to TRBJ2-1, with 9 bases that match TRBD2. In nucleotides, the CDR3 is TGTGCCAGCAGCCTGAGCGGGGGGTTTTACAATGAGCAGTTCTTC. This codes for CASSLSGGFYNEQFF.